The 32 T cell receptor beta chains listed next were all sequenced from one sample in a study of graft-versus-host responses after intestinal transplantation. The authors seeded 200,000 CFSE-labeled responder cells together with 200,000 irradiated stimulator cells tagged with violet dye. Assay used: immunoSEQ multiplex PCR; TCRdb lists only in-frame clones, some missing. The table shows 12,000 to 15,000 clones, with about 30% occurring only once. The sample was alloreactive CD8+ T cells from a mixed lymphocyte reaction culture, taken before intestinal transplant. The subset denotes: CFSE-low proliferating T cells sorted from roughly six-day pre-transplant mixed lymphocyte reaction (GvH or HvG direction). These receptors were collected from a human patient who received an intestinal transplant.

This clone was found once. The CDR3 DNA sequence: TGTGCCAGCAGTCCGACAGGGGGCCCCTCTGGGGCCAACGTCCTGACTTTC. Its translation: CASSPTGGPSGANVLTF. The chain links TRBV27 to TRBJ2-6, with TRBD1 identical over 10 bases. The ends lost 5 bases at V and 0 bases at J; junction bases unmatched: 4. Germline loops: CDR1 MNHEY, CDR2 SMNVEV (reference sequence). The length of the CDR3 is 17 residues.

This clone was seen a few times. The chain carries TRBV27 and TRBJ1-2; 9 nucleotides match TRBD1. Germline V CDR1 and CDR2: MNHEY, SMNVEV (reference sequence). The CDR3 has 15 residues. Losses at the gene ends were 6 bases for V and 2 bases for J; bases not matched to a gene: 7. In DNA, the CDR3 is TGTGCCAGCAGGGCCGGGACAGGGATCAACTATGGCTACACCTTC. Translating gives CASRAGTGINYGYTF.

Comments on this clone: This CDR3 is also generated by other DNA sequences in the sample. The chain has TRBV30 and TRBJ2-7, with TRBD1 matching over 10 bases. CDR1 and CDR2 (germline): GTSNPN, SVGIG (reference sequence). The CDR3 runs to 14 residues. V trimming: 0 bases; J trimming: 2 bases; junction bases outside the gene matches: 1. CDR3 region: CAWSVGTGAYEQYF. The DNA of the CDR3 is TGTGCCTGGAGTGTTGGGACAGGGGCCTACGAGCAGTACTTC. The complete variable domain, with remaining parts taken from reference TRBV30 and TRBJ2-7, reads SQTIHQWPATLVQPVGSPLSLECTVEGTSNPNLYWYRQAAGRGLQLLFYSVGIGQISSEVPQNLSASRPQDRQFILSSKKLLLSDSGFYLCAWSVGTGAYEQYFGPGTRLTVT.

The chain carries TRBV4-1 and TRBJ2-7; a weak D match, TRBD1 (6 bases). The CDR3 is 14 amino acids. The V end lost 1 base, the J end lost 3 bases, and 10 bases lay between the germline ends. CDR1 is MGHRA, CDR2 YSYEKL, per germline. CDR3 coding DNA: TGCGCCAGCAGCCAAGGACAGGAATACTACGAGCAGTACTTC. It codes for CASSQGQEYYEQYF.

The chain joins TRBV4-1 to TRBJ2-7, with a tentative D call TRBD1 (5 bases). CDR1 MGHRA and CDR2 YSYEKL come from the germline V gene. This CDR3 is 15 amino acids long. V was pared by 1 base and J by 2 bases, with 12 bases between. The CDR3, as DNA: TGCGCCAGCAGCCAAGCTCAGGGTGGCCCCTACGAGCAGTACTTC. As protein: CASSQAQGGPYEQYF.

V and J are TRBV4-1 and TRBJ1-1, with D possibly TRBD1 on 5 matching bases. V was pared by 7 bases and J by 4 bases, with 16 bases between. CDR1 and CDR2 from the germline V gene are MGHRA and YSYEKL. CDR3 length: 14 amino acids. CDR3 protein: CASTRMGGSTEAFF. CDR3 coding DNA: TGCGCCAGCACCCGAATGGGGGGGTCCACTGAAGCTTTCTTT.

The V call is TRBV2, the J call TRBJ2-2; D is possibly TRBD2 (6 bases). With 7 bases removed from V and 6 bases from J, the gap between germline ends came to 15 bases. The CDR3 spans 14 residues. CDR1 is SNHLY, CDR2 FYNNEI, per germline. CDR3 residues: CASTAEWGAGELFF. In DNA, the CDR3 is TGTGCCAGCACCGCTGAGTGGGGGGCCGGGGAGCTGTTTTTT. Supplemented by reference TRBV2 and TRBJ2-2, the full variable domain reads EPEVTQTPSHQVTQMGQEVILRCVPISNHLYFYWYRQILGQKVEFLVSFYNNEISEKSEIFDDQFSVERPDGSNFTLKIRSTKLEDSAMYFCASTAEWGAGELFFGEGSRLTVL.

The J gene is TRBJ1-1, the V gene TRBV27; tentative D call: TRBD1 (5 bases). The germline CDR1 and CDR2 sequences are MNHEY and SMNVEV (reference sequence). This CDR3 is 14 amino acids long. The ends were cut back, 2 bases at V and 4 bases at J, with 11 bases in the middle. DNA for the CDR3: TGTGCCAGCAGTTTAATTCTCGGGGGCACTGAAGCTTTCTTT. Residues: CASSLILGGTEAFF.

By its share, this clone is medium-sized (0.01 to 0.1%). This sample includes further DNA sequences coding for the same CDR3. This chain links TRBV27 with TRBJ2-1; 8 positions agree with TRBD2. Germline CDR1 MNHEY, CDR2 SMNVEV (reference sequence). The V gene end was trimmed by 2 bases and the J gene end by 4 bases; junction bases not matched to a gene: 4. The CDR3 sequence is 15 residues long. The CDR3 is CASSLGTSGYNEQFF. CDR3 coding DNA: TGTGCCAGCAGTTTAGGAACTAGCGGATACAATGAGCAGTTCTTC.

This clone was counted between two and nine times. This CDR3 is CASSQTGRNEKLFF. The CDR3 DNA is TGTGCCAGCAGCCAGACAGGGAGGAATGAAAAACTGTTTTTT. The chain recombines TRBV7-9 with TRBJ1-4, with 7 bases lining up with TRBD1. CDR1 is SEHNR and CDR2 is FQNEAQ in the germline V gene (reference sequence). The CDR3 has 14 residues. The ends lost 5 bases at V and 5 bases at J; junction bases unmatched: 5.

This clone has only a few counts. The V gene is TRBV10-3, the J gene TRBJ2-2; possible D gene TRBD2, 7 bases. Germline values: CDR1 ENHRY, CDR2 SYGVKD. V shed 11 bases and J shed 4 bases, with 29 bases lying between them. The CDR3 runs 18 residues. The CDR3 protein is CASSQVTLGGAGTGELFF. Written as DNA, the CDR3 is TGTGCCTCGTCACAAGTGACATTGGGGGGGGCCGGCACCGGGGAGCTGTTTTTT.

This clone was counted only a few times. The V call is TRBV2, the J call TRBJ2-3; the D gene is possibly TRBD1 (5 bases). The V end lost 4 bases, the J end lost 2 bases, and 13 bases lay between the germline ends. Germline lookup yields CDR1 SNHLY and CDR2 FYNNEI. The CDR3 has 15 residues. The CDR3 DNA sequence: TGTGCCAGCAGTGGGATAGGGGCCTACACAGATACGCAGTATTTT. Its protein product is CASSGIGAYTDTQYF. The variable domain in full, completed from reference TRBV2 and TRBJ2-3, reads EPEVTQTPSHQVTQMGQEVILRCVPISNHLYFYWYRQILGQKVEFLVSFYNNEISEKSEIFDDQFSVERPDGSNFTLKIRSTKLEDSAMYFCASSGIGAYTDTQYFGPGTRLTVL.

On this clone itself: The final CDR3 position lacks the conserved phenylalanine or tryptophan, pointing to a likely read error. This sequence joins TRBV7-9 and TRBJ2-7; 9 bases align to TRBD2. Germline CDR1 and CDR2: SEHNR and FQNEAQ (reference sequence). This CDR3 has 15 residues. The junction had 7 bases not matched to a gene; V was cut back by 5 bases and J by 2 bases. CDR3 protein: CASSTQRGATYEQYL. In DNA, the CDR3 is TGTGCCAGCAGCACCCAGCGGGGGGCTACCTACGAGCAGTACCTC.

To note about this clone: Distinct nucleotide sequences in the sample also encode this CDR3. The chain carries TRBV27 and TRBJ1-5; TRBD1 matches at 8 bases. Germline V CDR1 and CDR2: MNHEY, SMNVEV (reference sequence). The CDR3 length is 15 residues. With 2 bases clipped from V and 4 bases from J, the junction kept 4 bases outside the gene matches. CDR3 DNA sequence: TGTGCCAGCAGTTTAGGGACAGGAGGAAATCAGCCCCAGCATTTT. As protein: CASSLGTGGNQPQHF.

The rearrangement uses TRBV13 and TRBJ2-3; D not certain. CDR1 and CDR2 from the germline V gene are PRHDT and FYEKMQ (reference sequence). The V and J ends lost 5 bases and 0 bases respectively, with 3 bases between them. The CDR3 is 12 residues long. The CDR3 nucleotides read TGTGCCAGCAGCCTTAGCACAGATACGCAGTATTTT. This gives the protein CASSLSTDTQYF.

Only a few counts were recorded for this clone. The chain has TRBV19 and TRBJ1-1, with TRBD1 matching 10 bases. The CDR3 spans 15 residues. J lost 3 bases, V lost 3 bases, and 4 bases had no gene match. Germline loops: CDR1 LNHDA, CDR2 SQIVND (reference sequence). The CDR3 DNA reads as TGTGCCAGTAGTATCTCGGGACAGGGGTACACTGAAGCTTTCTTT. It translates to CASSISGQGYTEAFF.

J is TRBJ2-1 and V is TRBV4-3; possible D gene TRBD1, 5 bases. The germline gives CDR1 LGHNA, CDR2 YSLEER. This CDR3 has 15 amino acids. The germline V and J ends were trimmed by 4 bases and 8 bases, with 18 bases remaining between them. CDR3 region: CASSLLTGPQDEQFF. Here the CDR3 DNA reads TGCGCCAGCAGCCTTTTAACAGGCCCTCAGGATGAGCAGTTCTTC.

The chain carries TRBV27 and TRBJ2-7; TRBD1 matches 9 bases. There are 14 residues in the CDR3. Per germline, CDR1 MNHEY and CDR2 SMNVEV (reference sequence). The trim removed 8 bases at V and 6 bases at J, leaving 11 bases unmatched. The CDR3 DNA sequence: TGTGCCAGCGGCCTCGGGACAGGGTTCGGCGAGCAGTACTTC. Translated: CASGLGTGFGEQYF.

This clone was observed a handful of times. V gene TRBV7-9 combines with J gene TRBJ1-1, with 8 bases matching TRBD1. CDR3 length: 15 residues. The J segment lost 0 bases and the V segment lost 5 bases, leaving 5 bases of the junction unmatched. CDR1 and CDR2 from the germline V gene are SEHNR and FQNEAQ (reference sequence). DNA for the CDR3: TGTGCCAGCAGCCCGTGGGGACAGGTGAACACTGAAGCTTTCTTT. The encoded protein is CASSPWGQVNTEAFF.

The chain recombines TRBV2 with TRBJ2-2; D not certain. The CDR3 contains 13 residues. Trimming left V 4 bases short and J 5 bases short, with 8 bases between. Germline lookup yields CDR1 SNHLY and CDR2 FYNNEI. CDR3 residues: CASSGGGTGELFF. CDR3 DNA sequence: TGTGCCAGCAGTGGCGGCGGAACCGGGGAGCTGTTTTTT.

The gene calls are TRBV4-1 and TRBJ1-2, with unresolved D. CDR3 length: 14 amino acids. Trimming took 1 base from V and 4 from J, leaving 10 bases between them. Germline lookup yields CDR1 MGHRA and CDR2 YSYEKL. The CDR3 sequence is CASSQVFRFYGYTF. CDR3 nucleotide sequence: TGCGCCAGCAGCCAAGTGTTCAGGTTCTATGGCTACACCTTC.

The V call is TRBV15, the J call TRBJ1-3, with 8 positions matching TRBD1. CDR3 length: 15 residues. V was clipped by 5 bases and J by 0 bases; unmatched bases: 3. CDR1 LNHNV and CDR2 YYDKDF come from the germline V gene (reference sequence). The CDR3 nucleotides are TGTGCCACCAGCGTCGACAGGGGCTCTGGAAACACCATATATTTT. As protein: CATSVDRGSGNTIYF.

With respect to this clone: This specimen includes other DNA sequences encoding the same CDR3. V gene TRBV4-1 combines with J gene TRBJ2-7, with 11 bases that match TRBD2. The CDR3 is 15 amino acids. Per germline, CDR1 MGHRA and CDR2 YSYEKL. J was trimmed by 0 bases and V by 3 bases; bases with no gene match: 1. Here the CDR3 reads CASSHLAGGSYEQYF. For the CDR3, the DNA is TGCGCCAGCAGCCATCTAGCGGGGGGCTCCTACGAGCAGTACTTC.

The genes are TRBV5-6 and TRBJ1-5; 7 bases fit TRBD1. The junction had 10 bases not matched to a gene; V was cut back by 5 bases and J by 5 bases. The CDR3 loop spans 15 amino acids. The germline V gene encodes CDR1 SGHDT and CDR2 YYEEEE. Written as DNA, the CDR3 is TGTGCCAGCAGTACCGGGACAGATATTTATCAGCCCCAGCATTTT. Translating gives CASSTGTDIYQPQHF.

In this sample, this clone turned up once. This sequence joins TRBV30 and TRBJ1-3, with 7 bases that match TRBD1. The junction had 7 bases not matched to a gene; V was cut back by 5 bases and J by 3 bases. In germline, CDR1 is GTSNPN, CDR2 SVGIG (reference sequence). This CDR3 is built from 14 residues. This CDR3 is CAWATGASGNTIYF. The CDR3, as DNA: TGTGCCTGGGCCACAGGGGCGAGTGGAAACACCATATATTTT.

CDR3 sequence reads: CASSIRNQDNEQFF. CDR3 in DNA: TGTGCCAGCAGCATCCGGAACCAGGACAATGAGCAGTTCTTC. The gene calls are TRBV13 and TRBJ2-1; no definite D call. The CDR3 runs to 14 residues. V shed 5 bases and J shed 5 bases, with 13 bases lying between them. CDR1 is PRHDT, CDR2 FYEKMQ, per germline (reference sequence).

The gene calls are TRBV6-5 and TRBJ2-7; D may be TRBD1 (5 bases). V was clipped by 6 bases and J by 2 bases, with 17 bases between them. The CDR3 runs to 15 residues. Germline V lookup: CDR1 MNHEY, CDR2 SVGAGI. The DNA of the CDR3 is TGTGCCAGCAGGGGCCCCCAGGGTCCCCCCTACGAGCAGTACTTC. Amino acids: CASRGPQGPPYEQYF.

In this sample, this clone turned up a few times. CDR3 sequence (DNA): TGTGCCAGCAGCCTCGTCGAGTCCTACGAGCAGTACTTC. Translation gives CASSLVESYEQYF. The chain has TRBV11-2 and TRBJ2-7; no clear D. Germline CDR1 reads SGHAT; CDR2 reads FQNNGV. This CDR3 region has 13 residues. The ends were cut back, 5 bases at V and 1 base at J, with 9 bases in the middle.

V is TRBV19 and J is TRBJ1-2; D unclear. Trimming removed 3 bases at V and 6 bases at J, with 20 bases between. The CDR3 sequence is 16 residues long. Germline CDR1 and CDR2: LNHDA and SQIVND (reference sequence). In DNA form, the CDR3 reads TGTGCCAGTAGTATTCAAACAGTCGACTATTTGCATGGCTACACCTTC. This gives the protein CASSIQTVDYLHGYTF.

Sample share makes this clone medium-sized. The chain couples TRBV7-9 to TRBJ2-1, with TRBD1 matching over 8 bases. The germline V gene encodes CDR1 SEHNR and CDR2 FQNEAQ (reference sequence). The trim removed 1 base at V and 8 bases at J, leaving 7 bases unmatched. The CDR3 is 15 amino acids. The CDR3 nucleotides read TGTGCCAGCAGCTTAGGGGACAGGTTAATGTATGAGCAGTTCTTC. Its translation: CASSLGDRLMYEQFF.

The V call is TRBV7-9, the J call TRBJ2-5; 7 nucleotides line up with TRBD1. Unmatched junction bases numbered 3, after V lost 3 bases and J lost 2 bases. The germline V gene has CDR1 SEHNR and CDR2 FQNEAQ (reference sequence). CDR3 length: 14 amino acids. Here the CDR3 DNA reads TGTGCCAGCAGCTTGGACAGGTGGCAAGAGACCCAGTACTTC. It encodes CASSLDRWQETQYF.

This chain joins TRBV7-9 and TRBJ2-7; D possibly corresponds to TRBD1 (6 bases). The V end was cut by 6 bases, the J end by 1 base, with 13 bases between. Germline V lookup: CDR1 SEHNR, CDR2 FQNEAQ (reference sequence). This CDR3 has 14 residues. This chain's CDR3 is CASSSGTSSYEQYF. CDR3 bases: TGTGCCAGCAGTTCCGGGACATCGTCCTACGAGCAGTACTTC.